These 24 T cell receptor beta chains were all obtained from the same sample, sequenced in a study of spatial heterogeneity in lung cancer. TCRdb analysed the 5' RACE reads with MiXCR anew, one entry per CDR3 protein. The table lists 95,000 to 130,000 distinct CDR3 sequences, 9% to 15% of them singletons. The time point was: blood at routine non-recurrence follow-up after resection. Frozen PBMC, nontumor lung or tumor provided whole RNA, which was sequenced unsorted. The sequenced sample was PBMCs, obtained at follow-up. These TCRs come from a male donor with early-stage non-small cell lung cancer.

This clonotype was picked up a small number of times. The J gene is TRBJ1-1, the V gene TRBV20-1, with 7 bases fitting TRBD1. Per germline, CDR1 DFQATT and CDR2 SNEGSKA (reference sequence). The CDR3 runs 12 residues. Germline trimming cut 3 bases from V and 7 bases from J; bases unmatched to any gene: 5. The CDR3 loop reads CSASPGQDEAFF. DNA of the CDR3: TGCAGTGCTAGTCCAGGACAGGATGAAGCTTTCTTT.

Many counts were recorded for this clonotype. This sequence joins TRBV28 and TRBJ1-1; D gene uncertain. Per germline, CDR1 MDHEN and CDR2 SYDVKM. Trimming cost V 4 bases and J 5 bases, with 11 bases left between them. CDR3 size: 13 residues. Here the CDR3 reads CASSSNLGTEAFF. The DNA for the CDR3 is TGTGCCAGCAGTTCCAATTTGGGGACTGAAGCTTTCTTT.

At least ten counts were recorded for this clonotype. CDR3 nucleotides: TGCAGCGTTGCGGCAGGATACAATGAGCAGTTCTTC. Amino acid sequence: CSVAAGYNEQFF. V usage is TRBV29-1 and J usage is TRBJ2-1; D call uncertain. This CDR3 spans 12 amino acids. The V gene lost 4 bases and the J gene lost 4 bases, with 8 bases spanning the gap. CDR1 SQVTM and CDR2 ANQGSEA come from the germline V gene.

Only a few counts were recorded for this clonotype. The chain joins TRBV7-2 to TRBJ2-2; D is ambiguous. The CDR3 has 14 amino acids. Germline V gene sequence: CDR1 SGHTA, CDR2 FQGNSA. V was clipped by 3 bases and J by 7 bases, with 12 bases between them. CDR3 in amino acids: CASSFLSSRGELFF. The CDR3 DNA reads TGTGCCAGCAGCTTTCTTAGTAGCCGCGGGGAGCTGTTTTTT.

The chain employs TRBV28 and TRBJ1-2, with D possibly matching TRBD1 (5 bases). The CDR3 sequence is 15 residues long. V was clipped by 6 bases and J by 3 bases, with 17 bases between them. Germline assignment: CDR1 MDHEN and CDR2 SYDVKM. The DNA for the CDR3 is TGTGCCAGCAGCCCCGGGACGGGAAGAGACTATGGCTACACCTTC. It encodes CASSPGTGRDYGYTF.

In this sample, this clonotype turned up many times. The gene calls are TRBV29-1 and TRBJ1-5, with TRBD1 identical over 9 bases. Germline V CDR1 and CDR2: SQVTM, ANQGSEA. This CDR3 is built from 11 residues. J was trimmed by 16 bases and V by 0 bases; bases with no gene match: 4. The CDR3 here is CSVEEGDRVHF. CDR3 coding DNA: TGCAGCGTTGAAGAAGGGGACAGGGTACATTTT.

This clonotype has a handful of counts. The chain recombines TRBV4-2 with TRBJ1-6; weak D call: TRBD1 (5 bases). V lost 0 bases to trimming and J lost 14 bases, with 17 bases between them. Germline CDR1 is LGHNA and CDR2 is YNFKEQ. The CDR3 spans 15 residues. The chain's CDR3 is CASSQDRGGLRALHF. CDR3 DNA: TGTGCCAGCAGCCAAGATCGCGGGGGATTGAGGGCCCTCCACTTT.

In its sample, this clonotype was seen many times. This chain uses TRBV7-9 with TRBJ2-3; D unclear. Between the trimmed V and J ends, which lost 6 bases and 6 bases, there was a span of 13 bases. CDR1 and CDR2 from the germline V gene are SEHNR and FQNEAQ (reference sequence). This CDR3 region has 13 residues. The CDR3 here is CASSLSGGDTQYF. As DNA, the CDR3 is TGTGCCAGCAGTCTAAGTGGCGGCGATACGCAGTATTTT.

This chain links TRBV28 with TRBJ2-1, with TRBD1 as a possible D gene (5 bases). This CDR3 region has 14 residues. Germline values: CDR1 MDHEN, CDR2 SYDVKM. Trimming pared 2 bases from V and 0 bases from J, leaving 5 bases between. CDR3 bases: TGTGCCAGCAGTTTACAGGGCTCCTACAATGAGCAGTTCTTC. Translating it yields CASSLQGSYNEQFF.

This clonotype was seen a handful of times. The V and J genes are TRBV30 and TRBJ2-7; possibly TRBD2 for D (5 bases). CDR3 length: 13 residues. Trimming cost V 3 bases and J 2 bases, with 11 bases left between them. Germline assignment: CDR1 GTSNPN and CDR2 SVGIG (reference sequence). CDR3 coding DNA: TGTGCCTGGAGCGCTAGGGAGCCCTACGAGCAGTACTTC. This codes for CAWSAREPYEQYF.

This rearrangement joins TRBV19 to TRBJ2-7; D might be TRBD2 (6 bases). Trimming cost V 4 bases and J 2 bases, with 18 bases left between them. Germline V gene sequence: CDR1 LNHDA, CDR2 SQIVND (reference sequence). The CDR3 extends over 16 amino acids. The CDR3 sequence is CASSKGDYRRAYEQYF. The DNA for the CDR3 is TGTGCCAGTAGTAAGGGCGACTACAGGAGGGCCTACGAGCAGTACTTC.

This clonotype showed up just a few times. V and J are TRBV30 and TRBJ1-5; D call uncertain. Trimming left V 3 bases short and J 11 bases short, with 20 bases between. Germline-derived CDR1 and CDR2 are GTSNPN and SVGIG (reference sequence). The CDR3 extends over 14 amino acids. The DNA for the CDR3 is TGTGCCTGGAGCGCCGACACGGTTTTTGGAGCCCAGCATTTT. It specifies CAWSADTVFGAQHF.

This CDR3 reads CASAPRGASYGYTF. The CDR3 DNA sequence: TGTGCCAGCGCCCCCAGGGGAGCGAGCTATGGCTACACCTTC. The V and J genes are TRBV6-6 and TRBJ1-2; weak D call: TRBD1 (6 bases). V was cut by 8 bases and J by 4 bases, with 17 bases left in between. Germline-derived CDR1 and CDR2 are MNHNY and SVGAGI (reference sequence). This CDR3 contains 14 residues.

This clonotype has just a few counts. The genes are TRBV5-4 and TRBJ1-3; 7 positions match TRBD1. V lost 4 bases to trimming and J lost 1 base; unmatched junction nucleotides: 5. Germline V lookup: CDR1 SGHNT, CDR2 YYREEE (reference sequence). CDR3 size: 15 residues. CDR3 loop: CASSPGTASGNTIYF. For the CDR3, the DNA is TGTGCCAGCAGCCCTGGGACAGCATCTGGAAACACCATATATTTT.

The gene calls are TRBV7-2 and TRBJ1-1; D not certain. The CDR3 spans 14 residues. V gave up 5 bases and J gave up 1 base, with 11 bases separating them. CDR1 and CDR2 from the germline V gene are SGHTA and FQGNSA. The CDR3 DNA reads TGTGCCAGCAGCCTTCGAAGGAGGAACACTGAAGCTTTCTTT. Its translation: CASSLRRRNTEAFF.

This clonotype was seen more than once but under ten times. The chain uses TRBV6-5 and TRBJ2-5; D uncertain. The germline V gene encodes CDR1 MNHEY and CDR2 SVGAGI. The CDR3 has 14 residues. Deletions cut 4 bases from V and 4 bases from J, with 13 bases between. The CDR3 region is CASSWTRGGETQYF. The CDR3 DNA sequence: TGTGCCAGCAGTTGGACGAGAGGCGGAGAGACCCAGTACTTC.

This clonotype occurred a few times. The chain is built from TRBV10-3 and TRBJ2-3, with 8 bases fitting TRBD2. The V gene end was trimmed by 6 bases and the J gene end by 6 bases; junction bases not matched to a gene: 2. Looked up from germline, CDR1 is ENHRY and CDR2 is SYGVKD. The CDR3 extends over 12 amino acids. This chain's CDR3 is CAISQRGDTQYF. CDR3 DNA sequence: TGTGCCATCAGCCAGCGGGGGGATACGCAGTATTTT.

This clonotype was seen a few times. The genes are TRBV27 and TRBJ1-1, with TRBD1 as a possible D gene (6 bases). The CDR3 is made up of 14 amino acids. From germline, CDR1 is MNHEY and CDR2 SMNVEV (reference sequence). The ends were cut back, 8 bases at V and 3 bases at J, with 16 bases in the middle. The CDR3 loop reads CASRKYRVDTEAFF. DNA for the CDR3: TGTGCCAGCCGGAAGTACAGGGTGGACACTGAAGCTTTCTTT.

The chain joins TRBV6-5 to TRBJ2-7, with D possibly being TRBD2 (6 bases). Germline V gene sequence: CDR1 MNHEY, CDR2 SVGAGI. This CDR3 comprises 14 residues. V lost 6 bases, J lost 3 bases, and 15 bases lay in between. CDR3 nucleotide sequence: TGTGCCAGCAGACCCGGGACGGGGGACTACGAGCAGTACTTC. This sequence encodes CASRPGTGDYEQYF.

Many counts were recorded for this clonotype. The CDR3: CASSLYLGGNTEAFF. The CDR3 DNA follows: TGTGCCAGCAGTTTATATCTCGGGGGGAACACTGAAGCTTTCTTT. The chain uses TRBV12-3 or TRBV12-4 and TRBJ1-1, with a possible D match to TRBD1 (5 bases). V dropped 2 bases and J dropped 1 base, with 11 bases sitting between them. The CDR3 is made up of 15 amino acids.

This clonotype was observed a handful of times. V is TRBV7-6 and J is TRBJ1-4, with D possibly TRBD1 on 6 matching bases. The germline V and J ends were trimmed by 0 bases and 5 bases, with 13 bases remaining between them. Germline V gene lookup returns CDR1 SGHVS and CDR2 FNYEAQ. The CDR3 is made up of 16 amino acids. In DNA form, the CDR3 reads TGTGCCAGCAGCTTAGCCTTCGGGGGGCAGAATGAAAAACTGTTTTTT. Translating gives CASSLAFGGQNEKLFF.

This clonotype was detected a few times. The chain joins TRBV6-5 to TRBJ1-6; TRBD1 aligns across 7 bases. V lost 6 bases and J lost 10; bases outside the gene matches: 9. Germline values: CDR1 MNHEY, CDR2 SVGAGI. CDR3 size: 14 residues. This chain's CDR3 is CASSLGQETSPLHF. Written as DNA, the CDR3 is TGTGCCAGCAGCCTAGGACAGGAGACCTCACCCCTCCACTTT.

The chain joins TRBV2 to TRBJ1-4; D unresolved. Trimming took 7 bases from V and 7 from J, leaving 13 bases between them. The CDR3 loop spans 13 amino acids. CDR1 is SNHLY and CDR2 is FYNNEI in the germline V gene. CDR3 in DNA: TGTGCCAGCACGGGTGGAGAAATTGAAAAACTGTTTTTT. This sequence encodes CASTGGEIEKLFF. Filled out from reference TRBV2 and TRBJ1-4, the complete variable domain reads EPEVTQTPSHQVTQMGQEVILRCVPISNHLYFYWYRQILGQKVEFLVSFYNNEISEKSEIFDDQFSVERPDGSNFTLKIRSTKLEDSAMYFCASTGGEIEKLFFGSGTQLSVL.

The sample holds a few counts of this clonotype. V gene TRBV2 combines with J gene TRBJ2-7; 10 bases are a match to TRBD1. Germline CDR1 is SNHLY and CDR2 is FYNNEI. The ends lost 4 bases at V and 1 base at J; junction bases unmatched: 4. CDR3 size: 15 residues. The CDR3 sequence: CASSGGQGVSYEQYF. CDR3 in DNA: TGTGCCAGCAGTGGAGGACAGGGGGTGTCCTACGAGCAGTACTTC.